This T cell receptor beta chain emerged from a study of cytomegalovirus exposure and HLA in healthy donors. Use of 60 Vbeta and 13 Jbeta primers characterized the PCR. Sequencing was performed with immunoSEQ multiplex PCR; in TCRdb, only in-frame clones are kept and a portion is missing. In the table there are fewer than 130,000 clones, about 80% of which are singletons. Study-level points and caveats: In a later analysis, fewer than 20,000 TCR beta sequences were associated with HLA alleles at 0.05 false discovery rate. Donor immune exposure was known only as CMV serostatus.

Regarding this clone: Antigen: not known.

There are 15 residues in the CDR3. Germline CDR1 reads SGHRS; CDR2 reads YFSETQ. The V and J ends lost 0 bases and 5 bases respectively, with 13 bases between them. Input material: PBMCs. The chain uses TRBV5-1 and TRBJ2-3; D is possibly TRBD2 (6 bases). The receptor's source is a woman aged 40 to 55 in good health and CMV-seronegative. The CDR3 region has the DNA TGCGCCAGCAGCTTGGCCCCCGGGGGAGTAGATACGCAGTATTTT. It encodes CASSLAPGGVDTQYF.